This is a list of T cell receptor beta chains from one sample in a study of control samples from healthy donors and cancer patients. Profiled with immunoSEQ multiplex PCR; TCRdb holds only in-frame clones, not every one. This repertoire shows tens of thousands of clones, 83% found once; its top ten account for around 29%. The sequenced sample was PBMCs. These receptors all stem from a man aged 60 to 75 with head and neck cancer. Both conserved end residues are part of each CDR3. D genes are given only for firm matches. The listing skips clone size in some rows; elsewhere it reads once, few, many or a size class.

size	length	V	D	J	CDR3	DNA
once	14	TRBV19	.	TRBJ1-1	CASSIEGGITEAFF	TGTGCCAGTAGTATAGAAGGGGGGATCACTGAAGCTTTCTTT
.	15	TRBV28	.	TRBJ2-7	CASSSGFSIRYEQYF	TGTGCCAGCAGTTCAGGATTTAGTATACGCTACGAGCAGTACTTC
once	15	TRBV28	.	TRBJ1-3	CASSFWSSSGNTIYF	TGTGCCAGCAGTTTCTGGTCTAGCTCTGGAAACACCATATATTTT
.	13	TRBV6-5	.	TRBJ2-7	CASSYQVTYEQYF	TGTGCCAGCAGTTACCAGGTTACCTACGAGCAGTACTTC
.	16	TRBV9	.	TRBJ2-5	CASSPEDGFLQETQYF	TGTGCCAGCAGCCCGGAGGACGGATTTCTCCAAGAGACCCAGTACTTC
.	18	TRBV28	.	TRBJ2-1	CASGEGGGLRYSYNEQFF	TGTGCCAGCGGAGAGGGAGGGGGATTAAGGTACTCCTACAATGAGCAGTTCTTC
.	14	TRBV9	.	TRBJ1-2	CASSVKDGTYGYTF	TGTGCCAGCAGCGTAAAGGACGGAACTTATGGCTACACCTTC
.	16	TRBV6-1	.	TRBJ1-2	CASSGGAPWSEYGYTF	TGTGCCAGCAGTGGGGGGGCTCCTTGGTCCGAATATGGCTACACCTTC
.	13	TRBV10-2	.	TRBJ1-6	CASGRGENSPLHF	TGCGCCAGCGGTAGGGGAGAAAATTCACCCCTCCACTTT
.	15	TRBV11-2	.	TRBJ2-1	CASSFIADPYNEQFF	TGTGCCAGCAGCTTTATAGCTGACCCCTACAATGAGCAGTTCTTC
.	13	TRBV29-1	.	TRBJ1-5	CSVEMREGQPQHF	TGCAGCGTTGAAATGAGGGAGGGTCAGCCCCAGCATTTT
.	17	TRBV4-3	TRBD2	TRBJ2-5	CASSQTPGLAVQETQYF	TGCGCCAGCAGCCAAACCCCGGGACTAGCGGTCCAAGAGACCCAGTACTTC
once	13	TRBV12-3/TRBV12-4	.	TRBJ1-1	CASSLAGRAEAFF	TGTGCCAGCAGCCTGGCAGGAAGAGCTGAAGCTTTCTTT
once	15	TRBV29-1	.	TRBJ1-2	CSVDDQGLTNYGYTF	TGCAGCGTTGACGATCAGGGGTTGACTAACTATGGCTACACCTTC
.	16	TRBV19	TRBD2	TRBJ2-3	CASKGSGRAREDTQYF	TGTGCCAGTAAGGGGAGCGGGAGGGCCCGCGAAGATACGCAGTATTTT
.	9	TRBV5-8	.	TRBJ1-1	CASSHWVRF	TGTGCCAGCAGCCACTGGGTCCGTTTT
.	14	TRBV7-6	TRBD1	TRBJ1-1	CASSLVPDRAEAFF	TGTGCCAGCAGCTTAGTTCCCGACAGGGCTGAAGCTTTCTTT
.	17	TRBV10-3	.	TRBJ2-3	CAISETAGQLSTDTQYF	TGTGCCATCAGTGAGACAGCAGGACAGCTTAGCACAGATACGCAGTATTTT
.	12	TRBV15	.	TRBJ1-3	CATSPRGNTIYF	TGTGCCACCAGCCCTAGAGGAAACACCATATATTTT
.	17	TRBV7-6	TRBD1	TRBJ2-6	CASSYGQGVSGANVLTF	TGTGCCAGCAGCTACGGACAGGGTGTCTCTGGGGCCAACGTCCTGACTTTC
.	13	TRBV19	TRBD1	TRBJ1-2	CASGTGGDYGYTF	TGTGCCAGCGGGACAGGGGGCGACTATGGCTACACCTTC
.	12	TRBV7-9	.	TRBJ1-1	CASRRELSEAFF	TGTGCCAGCAGGAGGGAATTATCTGAAGCTTTCTTT
.	13	TRBV27	.	TRBJ1-1	CASSWGQNTEAFF	TGTGCCAGCAGCTGGGGACAGAACACTGAAGCTTTCTTT
.	13	TRBV27	.	TRBJ1-1	CASTKNKNTEAFF	TGTGCCAGCACTAAAAATAAGAACACTGAAGCTTTCTTT
.	15	TRBV4-1	.	TRBJ2-7	CASSQARLGAYEQYF	TGCGCCAGCAGCCAAGCGAGACTAGGGGCTTACGAGCAGTACTTC
.	17	TRBV9	TRBD2	TRBJ2-3	CASSVGTSGRPTDTQYF	TGTGCCAGCAGCGTAGGGACTAGCGGGAGGCCTACAGATACGCAGTATTTT
once	16	TRBV9	TRBD1	TRBJ2-6	CASSAQTGAGANVLTF	TGTGCCAGCAGCGCCCAGACAGGGGCTGGGGCCAACGTCCTGACTTTC
.	15	TRBV7-2	.	TRBJ2-2	CASSPDRRDTGELFF	TGTGCCAGCAGCCCCGACAGGCGGGACACCGGGGAGCTGTTTTTT
.	15	TRBV7-9	.	TRBJ1-1	CASSPPGQLNTEAFF	TGTGCCAGCAGCCCCCCGGGCCAGTTGAACACTGAAGCTTTCTTT
.	16	TRBV5-1	.	TRBJ1-3	CASSLGGREFRNTIYF	TGCGCCAGCAGCTTGGGCGGCAGGGAGTTTAGAAACACCATATATTTT
.	12	TRBV3-1/TRBV3-2	.	TRBJ2-3	CASSQVTDTQYF	TGTGCCAGCAGCCAGGTCACAGATACGCAGTATTTT
.	12	TRBV2	.	TRBJ1-2	CASSLQGNGYTF	TGTGCCAGCAGCCTACAGGGTAATGGCTACACCTTC
few	14	TRBV7-2	.	TRBJ1-4	CASSHRAGREKLFF	TGTGCCAGCAGCCACAGGGCGGGACGGGAAAAACTGTTTTTT
.	16	TRBV15	.	TRBJ1-2	CATSRVRDITIAGYTF	TGTGCCACCAGCAGAGTGCGGGACATCACTATAGCTGGCTACACCTTC
once	15	TRBV6-6	TRBD1	TRBJ1-2	CASITGGQFYYGYTF	TGTGCCAGCATTACAGGGGGACAATTCTACTATGGCTACACCTTC
.	15	TRBV6-6	TRBD1	TRBJ1-2	CASSSRTGINYGYTF	TGTGCCAGCAGTTCTCGGACAGGGATTAACTATGGCTACACCTTC
.	14	TRBV6-5	TRBD1	TRBJ2-5	CASSYAGGWETQYF	TGTGCCAGCAGTTACGCAGGGGGCTGGGAGACCCAGTACTTC
few	15	TRBV2	.	TRBJ2-7	CASSEWRGPSYEQYF	TGTGCCAGCAGTGAATGGAGGGGGCCATCCTACGAGCAGTACTTC
.	16	TRBV10-1	TRBD2	TRBJ2-3	CASSPLAGRIPDTQYF	TGCGCCAGCAGTCCCCTAGCGGGGAGGATCCCAGATACGCAGTATTTT
.	17	TRBV18	TRBD1	TRBJ1-6	CASSPPYADRMNSPLHF	TGTGCCAGCTCACCACCTTATGCGGACAGGATGAATTCACCCCTCCACTTT
.	16	TRBV4-1	.	TRBJ2-3	CASSRWGDSTPDTQYF	TGCGCCAGCAGCCGTTGGGGGGACTCAACTCCAGATACGCAGTATTTT
once	12	TRBV12-3/TRBV12-4	.	TRBJ2-7	CASNSGFYEQYF	TGTGCCAGCAACTCAGGGTTCTACGAGCAGTACTTC
.	15	TRBV6-5	.	TRBJ1-1	CASSYSRGPGLEAFF	TGTGCCAGCAGTTACTCGAGGGGACCTGGGCTTGAAGCTTTCTTT
.	14	TRBV5-1	.	TRBJ2-7	CASSLEAVSNEQYF	TGCGCCAGCAGCTTGGAGGCAGTTAGCAACGAGCAGTACTTC
.	14	TRBV3-1/TRBV3-2	.	TRBJ2-7	CASSQLGTAYEQYF	TGTGCCAGCAGCCAACTCGGGACTGCCTACGAGCAGTACTTC
.	15	TRBV5-1	TRBD2	TRBJ2-5	CASRSTSGSLETQYF	TGCGCCAGCAGATCGACTAGCGGGAGTTTGGAGACCCAGTACTTC
.	13	TRBV2	.	TRBJ2-3	CAKDWRAPDTQYF	TGTGCCAAAGACTGGAGGGCCCCAGATACGCAGTATTTT
once	16	TRBV11-2	TRBD1	TRBJ2-1	CASSLLGTGWYNEQFF	TGTGCCAGCAGCCTATTAGGGACAGGATGGTACAATGAGCAGTTCTTC
.	13	TRBV6-6	.	TRBJ1-1	CASTTSKTPEAFF	TGTGCCAGCACCACCAGTAAGACCCCTGAAGCTTTCTTT
.	13	TRBV6-4	TRBD1	TRBJ1-1	CASSAQGDTEAFF	TGTGCCAGCAGTGCCCAGGGGGACACTGAAGCTTTCTTT
.	19	TRBV5-1	TRBD2	TRBJ2-6	CASSSGTSGLLSGANVLTF	TGCGCCAGCAGCTCCGGGACTAGCGGCCTACTCTCTGGGGCCAACGTCCTGACTTTC
.	17	TRBV11-2	.	TRBJ1-2	CASSLATGDAANYGYTF	TGTGCCAGCAGCTTAGCAACCGGGGATGCAGCTAACTATGGCTACACCTTC
.	16	TRBV7-2	.	TRBJ1-6	CASSLERTPYNSPLHF	TGTGCCAGCAGCTTAGAGAGGACACCGTATAATTCACCCCTCCACTTT
.	14	TRBV27	.	TRBJ1-4	CASSLSRGAEKLFF	TGTGCCAGCAGTTTATCGCGGGGTGCTGAAAAACTGTTTTTT
.	14	TRBV13	TRBD2	TRBJ2-7	CASSTSGPPYEQYF	TGTGCCAGCAGCACTAGCGGCCCACCCTACGAGCAGTACTTC
.	17	TRBV5-4	TRBD2	TRBJ2-2	CASRTRSGRALDGELFF	TGTGCCAGCCGGACCCGAAGCGGGAGGGCCCTCGACGGGGAGCTGTTTTTT
.	13	TRBV6-5	.	TRBJ1-1	CASSQRANTEAFF	TGTGCCAGCAGTCAGAGAGCCAACACTGAAGCTTTCTTT
.	18	TRBV4-3	TRBD1	TRBJ1-1	CASSQVGFGQGANTEAFF	TGCGCCAGCAGCCAAGTGGGTTTCGGACAGGGGGCGAACACTGAAGCTTTCTTT
.	16	TRBV7-2	TRBD2	TRBJ2-1	CASSLGGGGRALEQFF	TGTGCCAGCAGCTTAGGAGGTGGCGGGAGGGCGCTTGAGCAGTTCTTC